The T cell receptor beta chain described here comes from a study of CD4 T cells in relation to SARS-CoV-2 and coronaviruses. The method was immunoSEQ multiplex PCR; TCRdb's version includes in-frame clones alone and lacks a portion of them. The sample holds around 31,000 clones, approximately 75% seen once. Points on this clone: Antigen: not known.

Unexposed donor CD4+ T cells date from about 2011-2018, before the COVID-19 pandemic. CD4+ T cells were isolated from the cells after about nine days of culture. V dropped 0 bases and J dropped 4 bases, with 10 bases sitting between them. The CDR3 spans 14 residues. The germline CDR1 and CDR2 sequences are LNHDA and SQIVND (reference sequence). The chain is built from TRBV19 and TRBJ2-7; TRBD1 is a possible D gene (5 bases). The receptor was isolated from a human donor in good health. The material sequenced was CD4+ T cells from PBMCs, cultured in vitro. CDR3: CASSIEGDGYEQYF. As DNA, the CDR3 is TGTGCCAGTAGTATAGAAGGGGATGGTTACGAGCAGTACTTC.